Presented here are 25 T cell receptor beta chains from one specimen sequenced in a study of blood T cell repertoires in COVID-19. Assay: immunoSEQ multiplex PCR; the TCRdb copy retains only in-frame clones and omits some. Here the sample spans about 230,000 clones, approximately 81% being singletons. The sequenced material came from peripheral blood. The receptors shown here come from a middle-aged man with acute or convalescent COVID-19.

The chain employs TRBV27 and TRBJ1-1; possibly TRBD1 for D (5 bases). The V and J ends lost 5 bases and 5 bases respectively, with 12 bases between them. CDR3 length equals 13 residues. Germline V gene sequence: CDR1 MNHEY, CDR2 SMNVEV (reference sequence). Here the CDR3 reads CASSGGGRTEAFF. CDR3 DNA: TGTGCCAGCAGTGGGGGGGGTCGAACTGAAGCTTTCTTT.

V and J are TRBV7-8 and TRBJ1-5; D perhaps matches TRBD1 (5 bases). The germline gives CDR1 SGHVS, CDR2 FQNEAQ. Trimming cost V 1 base and J 4 bases, with 14 bases left between them. The CDR3 loop spans 16 amino acids. The chain's CDR3 is CASSLGGRAGNQPQHF. As DNA, the CDR3 is TGTGCCAGCAGCTTAGGGGGGAGGGCAGGTAATCAGCCCCAGCATTTT.

V and J are TRBV11-2 and TRBJ1-5; 10 bases fit TRBD1. V lost 5 bases and J lost 9; bases outside the gene matches: 7. The germline V gene encodes CDR1 SGHAT and CDR2 FQNNGV. CDR3 length equals 14 residues. CDR3 DNA: TGTGCCAGCAGCCCCGACAGGGGGCAGAGGCCCCAGCATTTT. Amino acid sequence: CASSPDRGQRPQHF.

J is TRBJ2-5 and V is TRBV5-4; D may be TRBD1 (5 bases). The CDR3 consists of 18 residues. The germline V gene encodes CDR1 SGHNT and CDR2 YYREEE (reference sequence). V was clipped by 1 base and J by 2 bases, with 21 bases between them. The DNA for the CDR3 is TGTGCCAGCAGCTTGTCCCCCCCCACAGGAGCCATACAAGAGACCCAGTACTTC. This translates into CASSLSPPTGAIQETQYF.

A single count supports this clone. The chain recombines TRBV7-9 with TRBJ1-2; D is perhaps TRBD1 (6 bases). CDR1 is SEHNR, CDR2 FQNEAQ, per germline (reference sequence). V lost 5 bases and J 7 bases, leaving 17 bases between the germline ends. This CDR3 region has 14 residues. The CDR3 here is CASSPTGRAVGYTF. The CDR3 coding sequence is TGTGCCAGCAGCCCCACAGGGAGGGCGGTTGGCTACACCTTC.

The chain is built from TRBV11-2 and TRBJ2-7, with D possibly TRBD1 on 5 matching bases. This CDR3 is 12 amino acids long. Trimming took 5 bases from V and 5 from J, leaving 10 bases between them. Germline assignment: CDR1 SGHAT and CDR2 FQNNGV. CDR3 in amino acids: CASSPLGHEQYF. The CDR3 nucleotides are TGTGCCAGCAGCCCTCTGGGGCACGAGCAGTACTTC.

This rearrangement joins TRBV20-1 to TRBJ2-7; D possibly corresponds to TRBD1 (5 bases). Germline CDR1 and CDR2: DFQATT and SNEGSKA (reference sequence). Deletions cut 3 bases from V and 7 bases from J, with 10 bases between. CDR3 length: 11 residues. The DNA for the CDR3 is TGCAGTGCTAGTCCAGGGTATGAGCAGTACTTC. Protein sequence: CSASPGYEQYF.

The gene calls are TRBV6-1 and TRBJ1-2, with D possibly matching TRBD1 (5 bases). The CDR3 spans 15 residues. Trimming took 1 base from V and 3 from J, leaving 12 bases between them. Per germline, CDR1 MNHNS and CDR2 SASEGT. The CDR3 loop is CASSEEDRGYYGYTF. In DNA, the CDR3 is TGTGCCAGCAGTGAAGAAGACAGAGGATACTATGGCTACACCTTC.

The chain joins TRBV5-4 to TRBJ1-1; possible D gene TRBD1, 5 bases. This CDR3 comprises 15 residues. V lost 4 bases and J lost 2, with 15 bases in between. Germline values: CDR1 SGHNT, CDR2 YYREEE (reference sequence). As DNA, the CDR3 is TGTGCCAGCAGCCCAGGGAACACGATCAACACTGAAGCTTTCTTT. This encodes CASSPGNTINTEAFF.

This chain links TRBV23-1 with TRBJ2-7; TRBD1 aligns across 8 bases. TRBV23-1 is given ORF status, its function remaining uncertain. The CDR3 has 15 amino acids. V lost 6 bases, J lost 3 bases, and 10 bases stayed unmatched. CDR3 region: CASRRGDRPVYEQYF. Written as DNA, the CDR3 is TGCGCCAGCAGAAGGGGGGACAGGCCGGTCTACGAGCAGTACTTC.

The chain carries TRBV5-1 and TRBJ2-3; D possibly corresponds to TRBD1 (6 bases). Germline CDR1 is SGHRS and CDR2 is YFSETQ. Deletions cut 4 bases from V and 3 bases from J, with 18 bases between. The CDR3 runs 16 residues. The CDR3 DNA sequence: TGCGCCAGCAGCGCCTTACAGGGTCTTAATACAGATACGCAGTATTTT. Protein sequence: CASSALQGLNTDTQYF.

J is TRBJ1-2 and V is TRBV6-5; a weak D match, TRBD1 (6 bases). The CDR3 sequence is 14 residues long. The germline CDR1 and CDR2 sequences are MNHEY and SVGAGI. Trimming took 6 bases from V and 6 from J, leaving 17 bases between them. The CDR3 reads CASSPWGGGHGYTF. In DNA form, the CDR3 reads TGTGCCAGCAGCCCCTGGGGAGGGGGACATGGCTACACCTTC.

V and J are TRBV7-8 and TRBJ2-1, with D possibly TRBD2 on 5 matching bases. V lost 2 bases and J lost 0, with 11 bases in between. Germline V CDR1 and CDR2: SGHVS, FQNEAQ. This CDR3 has 16 amino acids. For the CDR3, the DNA is TGTGCCAGCAGCTTATTACCGGGGAGCTCCTACAATGAGCAGTTCTTC. This encodes CASSLLPGSSYNEQFF.

V and J are TRBV18 and TRBJ1-2, with D unresolved. The V and J ends lost 2 bases and 3 bases respectively, with 4 bases between them. Germline values: CDR1 KGHSH, CDR2 LQKENI. This CDR3 has 12 residues. The CDR3 coding sequence is TGTGCCAGCTCACCATCGGACTATGGCTACACCTTC. Translating gives CASSPSDYGYTF.

The chain carries TRBV9 and TRBJ2-3; tentatively, D is TRBD2 (5 bases). Germline V gene sequence: CDR1 SGDLS, CDR2 YYNGEE. V dropped 4 bases and J dropped 2 bases, with 8 bases sitting between them. The CDR3 is 13 amino acids. The CDR3 here is CASSPADTDTQYF. CDR3 coding DNA: TGTGCCAGCAGCCCAGCGGACACAGATACGCAGTATTTT.

This chain uses TRBV3-1 (or the pseudogene TRBV3-2) with TRBJ2-7; D perhaps matches TRBD1 (6 bases). V lost 3 bases and J lost 4, with 7 bases in between. The CDR3 has 12 amino acids. Germline V gene lookup returns CDR1 LGHDT and CDR2 YNNKEL (reference sequence). CDR3: CASSQDSYEQYF. The CDR3 DNA reads as TGTGCCAGCAGCCAGGACAGTTACGAGCAGTACTTC.

V and J are TRBV28 and TRBJ1-5, with 8 nucleotides matching TRBD1. This CDR3 is 15 amino acids long. V was pared by 6 bases and J by 3 bases, with 7 bases of the junction left unmatched. Germline CDR1 MDHEN, CDR2 SYDVKM. This chain's CDR3 is CASRPTGGFNQPQHF. In nucleotides, the CDR3 is TGTGCCAGCAGACCCACAGGGGGTTTCAATCAGCCCCAGCATTTT.

A single count supports this clone. This chain connects TRBV5-1 to TRBJ2-5, with 11 nucleotides matching TRBD1. Trimming cost V 4 bases and J 5 bases; bases outside gene matches: 7. There are 15 residues in the CDR3. Germline V gene sequence: CDR1 SGHRS, CDR2 YFSETQ. CDR3 DNA sequence: TGCGCCAGCAGCCTGAGGACAGGGGGCGGTGAGACCCAGTACTTC. It codes for CASSLRTGGGETQYF.

J is TRBJ2-7 and V is TRBV19; D remains ambiguous. The CDR3 is 10 amino acids. V dropped 3 bases and J dropped 6 bases, with 3 bases sitting between them. The germline gives CDR1 LNHDA, CDR2 SQIVND (reference sequence). The CDR3 DNA is TGTGCCAGTAGTATCTCCGAGCAGTACTTC. Residues: CASSISEQYF.

This chain uses TRBV6-2 or TRBV6-3 with TRBJ2-1, with TRBD2 matching 9 bases. V lost 4 bases, J lost 8 bases, and 12 bases stayed unmatched. The CDR3 length is 16 residues. Germline loops: CDR1 MNHEY, CDR2 SVGEGT. The CDR3 bases are TGTGCCAGCAGTTTTCAACTAGCGGGCCAGAGCTATGAGCAGTTCTTC. Amino acids: CASSFQLAGQSYEQFF.

The genes are TRBV5-1 and TRBJ2-2; a possible D gene is TRBD1 (6 bases). V was clipped by 4 bases and J by 4 bases, with 14 bases between them. The CDR3 totals 15 residues. Germline V CDR1 and CDR2: SGHRS, YFSETQ. CDR3 DNA sequence: TGCGCCAGCAGCCTATCCGACAGGAGCACCGGGGAGCTGTTTTTT. This translates into CASSLSDRSTGELFF.

The rearrangement joins TRBV11-3 to TRBJ1-6; D is unresolved. Germline lookup yields CDR1 SGHNT and CDR2 YENEEA. CDR3 length equals 13 residues. V dropped 5 bases and J dropped 3 bases, with 5 bases sitting between them. This chain's CDR3 is CASSQYYNSPLHF. CDR3 DNA sequence: TGTGCCAGCAGCCAGTACTATAATTCACCCCTCCACTTT.

The CDR3 DNA is TGTGCCAGCAGCTTGATGACAGGGTTGAACACTGAAGCTTTCTTT. Residues: CASSLMTGLNTEAFF. The chain joins TRBV27 to TRBJ1-1; 7 bases are a match to TRBD1. Germline V gives CDR1 MNHEY, CDR2 SMNVEV (reference sequence). Trimming cost V 6 bases and J 0 bases; bases outside gene matches: 7. The CDR3 extends over 15 amino acids.

The rearrangement joins TRBV5-1 to TRBJ2-2, with TRBD1 as a possible D gene (5 bases). The germline gives CDR1 SGHRS, CDR2 YFSETQ. V lost 0 bases and J 4 bases, leaving 10 bases between the germline ends. The CDR3 totals 15 residues. The CDR3 loop reads CASSLVSGITGELFF. The CDR3 coding sequence is TGCGCCAGCAGCTTGGTGTCAGGGATCACCGGGGAGCTGTTTTTT.

The genes are TRBV28 and TRBJ2-6; 8 nucleotides match TRBD1. J was trimmed by 0 bases and V by 5 bases; bases with no gene match: 6. This CDR3 has 17 amino acids. The germline CDR1 and CDR2 sequences are MDHEN and SYDVKM. CDR3 in amino acids: CASSRTGTVSGANVLTF. The CDR3, as DNA: TGTGCCAGCAGTCGGACAGGGACAGTCTCTGGGGCCAACGTCCTGACTTTC.